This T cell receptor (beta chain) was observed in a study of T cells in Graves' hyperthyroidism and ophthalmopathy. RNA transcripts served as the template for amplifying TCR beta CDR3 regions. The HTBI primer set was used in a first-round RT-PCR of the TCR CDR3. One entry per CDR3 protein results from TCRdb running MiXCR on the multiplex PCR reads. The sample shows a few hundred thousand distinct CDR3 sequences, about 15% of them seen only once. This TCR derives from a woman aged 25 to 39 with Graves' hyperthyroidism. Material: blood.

The CDR3 nucleotides read TGCAGTGCAAAATGGACAGGGCTCTATGGCTACACCTTC. Translated, it gives CSAKWTGLYGYTF. V gene TRBV20-1 combines with J gene TRBJ1-2; 8 bases map to TRBD1. V lost 6 bases and J lost 4; bases outside the gene matches: 7. Germline CDR1 is DFQATT and CDR2 is SNEGSKA (reference sequence). CDR3 length: 13 residues.